This T cell receptor beta chain comes out of a study of beta chain features in type 1 diabetes. Findings and caveats of the study: Shorter TCRB CDR3s, moderately but significantly so, marked every one of the four CD4+ subsets in Type 1 diabetes patients. Researchers reported that naive, central memory and Treg TCRB repertoires appeared more similar in patients than in healthy donors.

Since all of the isolated RNA was reverse transcribed, expressed TCRB transcripts were what got sequenced. Regulatory, naive and central memory T cell samples averaged approximately 3.8 million reads. Sequencing was performed with immunoSEQ multiplex PCR; in TCRdb, only in-frame clones are kept and a portion is missing. The table has roughly 400,000 clones, about 14% seen once. This clone turned up a few times. Antigen unknown. The CDR3 totals 16 residues. CDR1 and CDR2 from the germline V gene are SNHLY and FYNNEI. Trimming at V came to 7 bases and at J to 5 bases, leaving 14 bases not matched to a gene.

This TCR came from a man aged 30 to 39 in good health. The rearrangement links TRBV2 to TRBJ2-7, with 10 bases lining up with TRBD1. The sample taken for sequencing was naive CD4+ T cells from blood. This chain's CDR3 is CASTSPPGQGLDEQYF. DNA of the CDR3: TGTGCCAGCACCTCACCCCCGGGACAGGGGCTCGACGAGCAGTACTTC.